These T cell receptor beta chains were read from a single sample in a study of blood T cell repertoires in COVID-19. Produced via immunoSEQ multiplex PCR; TCRdb's table is partial and in-frame only. The table lists over 85,000 clones, 70% to 90% of them singletons. The source material was peripheral blood. The receptors originated from a man aged 40-49 years with acute or convalescent COVID-19. The CDR3 runs from the conserved cysteine through the conserved F or W. Fields, in order: CDR3 length, D gene, clone size, V gene, J gene, CDR3 protein, CDR3 DNA. D genes are given only for firm matches. The listing skips clone size in some rows; elsewhere it reads once, few, many or a size class.

15	-	-	TRBV2	TRBJ1-6	CASSEKGIYNSPLHF	TGTGCCAGCAGTGAAAAGGGGATCTATAATTCACCCCTCCACTTT
14	-	few	TRBV2	TRBJ2-1	CASRIPDYYNEQFF	TGTGCCAGCAGGATCCCGGACTATTACAATGAGCAGTTCTTC
17	-	-	TRBV5-1	TRBJ2-1	CASSLGRIQNYYNEQFF	TGCGCCAGCAGCTTGGGACGGATCCAGAACTATTACAATGAGCAGTTCTTC
15	TRBD1	few	TRBV11-3	TRBJ2-3	CASSSDRVGADTQYF	TGTGCCAGCAGCTCCGACAGGGTAGGCGCAGATACGCAGTATTTT
12	TRBD1	-	TRBV7-2	TRBJ1-2	CASSPRGSGYTF	TGTGCCAGCAGCCCCAGGGGGTCCGGCTACACCTTC
14	TRBD1	-	TRBV7-2	TRBJ1-3	CASSSTGSGNTIYF	TGTGCCAGCAGCTCGACAGGGTCTGGAAACACCATATATTTT
15	-	-	TRBV10-3	TRBJ1-1	CAISESLRANTEAFF	TGTGCCATCAGTGAGTCTCTCAGGGCGAACACTGAAGCTTTCTTT
17	TRBD1	-	TRBV5-4	TRBJ1-1	CASSPTGGAGVNTEAFF	TGTGCCAGCAGCCCGACAGGGGGCGCAGGGGTGAACACTGAAGCTTTCTTT
15	TRBD1	-	TRBV6-5	TRBJ2-7	CASSYMNRGRYEQYF	TGTGCCAGCAGTTACATGAACAGGGGGCGGTACGAGCAGTACTTC
15	-	-	TRBV10-3	TRBJ1-5	CAISQGREGNQPQHF	TGTGCCATCAGCCAGGGGAGAGAAGGCAATCAGCCCCAGCATTTT
12	-	-	TRBV5-1	TRBJ1-2	CASSFSMEGYTF	TGCGCCAGCAGCTTCAGTATGGAGGGCTACACCTTC
14	TRBD1	-	TRBV6-2/TRBV6-3	TRBJ1-1	CASSLGGDRAEAFF	TGTGCCAGCAGTTTGGGCGGGGACAGGGCTGAAGCTTTCTTT
11	-	-	TRBV29-1	TRBJ2-7	CSGQDSYEQYF	TGCAGCGGACAGGACTCCTACGAGCAGTACTTC
13	-	-	TRBV7-3	TRBJ2-1	CASSQTVYNEQFF	TGTGCCAGCAGCCAGACAGTATACAATGAGCAGTTCTTC
11	-	-	TRBV6-5	TRBJ1-2	CASGIRGGYTF	TGTGCCAGCGGTATACGGGGGGGCTACACCTTC
14	-	few	TRBV29-1	TRBJ2-2	CSVGRANDAGELFF	TGCAGCGTTGGCAGGGCTAACGACGCCGGGGAGCTGTTTTTT
16	TRBD2	-	TRBV5-1	TRBJ2-3	CASSYSSGTFGDTQYF	TGCGCCAGCAGCTATTCGAGCGGGACCTTCGGTGATACGCAGTATTTT
15	-	-	TRBV19	TRBJ2-5	CASKKGHQQQETQYF	TGTGCCAGTAAAAAAGGACACCAACAACAAGAGACCCAGTACTTC
15	TRBD1	-	TRBV2	TRBJ1-2	CASIRVEGAAYGYTF	TGTGCCAGCATCCGCGTCGAGGGGGCTGCCTATGGCTACACCTTC
17	TRBD1	-	TRBV29-1	TRBJ2-6	CSVETGTGRSGANVLTF	TGCAGCGTTGAAACCGGGACAGGACGCTCTGGGGCCAACGTCCTGACTTTC
14	TRBD1	once	TRBV5-1	TRBJ2-5	CASSLDRGTETQYF	TGCGCCAGCAGCTTGGACAGGGGTACAGAGACCCAGTACTTC
18	-	-	TRBV10-1	TRBJ2-7	CASTLGQGPSGTSYEQYF	TGCGCCAGCACTTTGGGACAGGGGCCTAGCGGGACCTCCTACGAGCAGTACTTC
13	TRBD1	once	TRBV19	TRBJ1-1	CASSIDRGTEAFF	TGTGCCAGTAGTATCGACAGGGGAACTGAAGCTTTCTTT
15	-	-	TRBV7-9	TRBJ2-1	CASSEPGRGGDEQFF	TGTGCCAGCAGCGAACCCGGACGCGGGGGCGATGAGCAGTTCTTC
11	TRBD1	-	TRBV20-1	TRBJ2-7	CSAWTGAVQYF	TGCAGTGCTTGGACAGGTGCGGTCCAGTACTTC
15	TRBD1	-	TRBV25-1	TRBJ1-2	CASSDGQGTPYGYTF	TGTGCCAGCAGTGATGGACAGGGGACGCCATATGGCTACACCTTC
13	-	-	TRBV12-3/TRBV12-4	TRBJ1-2	CASSQQGSYGYTF	TGTGCCAGCAGTCAACAGGGCTCTTATGGCTACACCTTC
16	-	once	TRBV11-3	TRBJ2-7	CASSLDRTGGTYEQYF	TGTGCCAGCAGCTTAGATCGCACCGGAGGAACCTACGAGCAGTACTTC
13	-	once	TRBV20-1	TRBJ1-6	CSASPGPRIPLHF	TGCAGTGCTAGTCCAGGGCCTCGGATCCCCCTCCACTTT
13	-	-	TRBV7-2	TRBJ1-2	CASSSTGNYGYTF	TGTGCCAGCAGCTCCACAGGGAACTATGGCTACACCTTC
15	TRBD2	-	TRBV5-6	TRBJ2-1	CASSRGRPSYNEQFF	TGTGCCAGCAGCCGCGGGAGGCCCTCCTACAATGAGCAGTTCTTC
20	TRBD2	-	TRBV11-3	TRBJ2-1	CASSLEASLTSGGAYNEQFF	TGTGCCAGCAGCTTAGAGGCCTCTTTGACTAGCGGGGGGGCCTACAATGAGCAGTTCTTC
16	TRBD2	-	TRBV5-4	TRBJ2-1	CASSEGLADSYNEQFF	TGTGCCAGCAGCGAGGGACTAGCGGATTCCTACAATGAGCAGTTCTTC
18	-	-	TRBV6-6	TRBJ1-5	CASSREPRQTNSNQPQHF	TGTGCCAGCAGTCGAGAGCCTCGACAGACGAATAGCAATCAGCCCCAGCATTTT
13	-	-	TRBV11-2	TRBJ2-2	CASSRSSIGELFF	TGTGCCAGCAGTCGTAGTTCCATCGGGGAGCTGTTTTTT
13	-	-	TRBV6-1	TRBJ1-2	CASSERRNYGYTF	TGTGCCAGCAGTGAAAGGCGGAACTATGGCTACACCTTC
13	-	-	TRBV5-1	TRBJ2-7	CASSFVQGYEQYF	TGCGCCAGCAGCTTCGTACAGGGTTACGAGCAGTACTTC
14	-	-	TRBV5-5	TRBJ2-3	CASSLSGGTDTQYF	TGTGCCAGCAGCTTATCGGGGGGCACAGATACGCAGTATTTT
13	TRBD2	-	TRBV19	TRBJ2-2	CASTSGYTGELFF	TGTGCCAGTACTAGCGGCTACACCGGGGAGCTGTTTTTT
16	-	-	TRBV11-3	TRBJ2-2	CASSLGVQANTGELFF	TGTGCCAGCAGCTTAGGAGTGCAGGCGAACACCGGGGAGCTGTTTTTT
17	TRBD1	-	TRBV18	TRBJ2-5	CASSPLDPGDREETQYF	TGTGCCAGCTCACCACTAGATCCGGGGGACAGGGAAGAGACCCAGTACTTC
14	-	few	TRBV18	TRBJ2-7	CASSPRDTGLEQYF	TGTGCCAGCTCACCTCGAGACACAGGGTTGGAGCAGTACTTC
14	-	-	TRBV19	TRBJ1-5	CASTLMGRAEPQHF	TGTGCCAGTACTTTAATGGGCAGGGCCGAGCCCCAGCATTTT
13	TRBD1	-	TRBV6-5	TRBJ1-1	CASRGTVNTEAFF	TGTGCCAGCAGGGGGACAGTGAACACTGAAGCTTTCTTT
13	-	-	TRBV5-4	TRBJ1-2	CASSEEGSYGYTF	TGTGCCAGCAGTGAGGAAGGTTCCTATGGCTACACCTTC
14	-	few	TRBV9	TRBJ1-5	CASSVGTSNQPQHF	TGTGCCAGCAGCGTAGGTACTTCCAATCAGCCCCAGCATTTT
13	-	-	TRBV6-5	TRBJ1-3	CASSPTVVGTIYF	TGTGCCAGCAGTCCTACGGTGGTCGGCACCATATATTTT
17	TRBD1	-	TRBV19	TRBJ2-2	CASSSPDRGANTGELFF	TGTGCCAGTAGTTCCCCGGACAGGGGGGCGAACACCGGGGAGCTGTTTTTT
11	-	-	TRBV2	TRBJ2-1	CASRWGDEQFF	TGTGCCAGCAGATGGGGGGATGAGCAGTTCTTC
16	TRBD2	-	TRBV6-5	TRBJ2-3	CASSYFWTSGTDTQYF	TGTGCCAGCAGTTATTTCTGGACTAGCGGCACAGATACGCAGTATTTT
15	-	-	TRBV11-2	TRBJ1-2	CASSPRTSHAGGYTF	TGTGCCAGCAGCCCGCGGACTTCCCACGCCGGTGGCTACACCTTC
13	-	-	TRBV18	TRBJ2-3	CASSPPSGDTQYF	TGTGCCAGCTCACCACCATCAGGAGATACGCAGTATTTT
15	-	-	TRBV21-1	TRBJ1-2	CASSIPWAQSYGYTF	TGTGCCAGCAGCATTCCGTGGGCGCAGAGCTATGGCTACACCTTC
17	TRBD2	once	TRBV18	TRBJ2-1	CASSPRLAGGIYNEQFF	TGTGCCAGCTCACCACGACTAGCGGGGGGCATATACAATGAGCAGTTCTTC
15	TRBD2	-	TRBV28	TRBJ2-7	CASRPSGSPFTEQYF	TGTGCCAGCAGGCCAAGCGGGAGCCCTTTCACCGAGCAGTACTTC
16	TRBD2	-	TRBV5-4	TRBJ2-3	CASSRQTAGFWDTQYF	TGTGCCAGCAGCCGACAGACAGCGGGGTTCTGGGATACGCAGTATTTT
16	TRBD2	once	TRBV15	TRBJ2-3	CATSRDRLAGGDTQYF	TGTGCCACCAGCAGAGATCGGCTAGCGGGAGGGGATACGCAGTATTTT
16	TRBD2	-	TRBV6-2/TRBV6-3	TRBJ2-1	CASSPLAGGLYNEQFF	TGTGCCAGCAGTCCCCTAGCGGGGGGCCTCTACAATGAGCAGTTCTTC
12	-	once	TRBV21-1	TRBJ1-1	CASSSRQAEAFF	TGTGCCAGCAGCTCGCGACAGGCTGAAGCTTTCTTT
13	-	-	TRBV11-3	TRBJ2-7	CASSAATGNEQYF	TGTGCCAGCAGCGCTGCTACAGGGAACGAGCAGTACTTC